The T cell receptor beta chain described here comes from a study of post-analysis software for immune sequencing data. On the study more broadly: The courses of disease that were included comprised relapsing-remitting, secondary progressive and progressive-relapsing multiple sclerosis.

Germline-derived CDR1 and CDR2 are MGHDK and SYGVNS. This CDR3 region has 15 residues. About this clonotype itself: Its antigen is as yet unknown. An end of the junction differs from the germline gene, which may be a read error.

Prepared libraries of TCR beta cDNA carried unique molecular identifiers. TCRdb re-called the PCR reads through MiXCR, storing one row per CDR3 protein. The data show about 680,000 distinct CDR3 sequences, 55% to 60% seen once. Findings and caveats of the study: Roughly five TRBV segments were significantly more frequent in patients than in controls. TRBV5-6, TRBV5-1 and TRBV20-1 were among these segments. In multiple sclerosis, normalized Chao1 diversity was significantly below that of controls.

The V and J genes are TRBV25-1 and TRBJ2-1, with D possibly called TRBD1 or TRBD2 (5 bases each). What was sequenced was blood. This clonotype was sampled from a girl aged 2-10 years with multiple sclerosis. This chain's CDR3 is CASSSGTNSYNERFF. The CDR3 nucleotides read TGTGCCAGCAGCTCCGGGACGAACTCCTACAATGAGCGGTTCTTC.